This T cell receptor (beta chain) was captured in a study of CD8+ T cells in alopecia areata. Study-level information: The tofacitinib course ran for 6 to 18 months and was followed by 6 months off drug. Study-wide results and caveats: There were also resident alphabeta T cells of normal skin sequenced in scalp samples.

Extracted from the samples, RNA was reverse transcribed into cDNA to serve as the sequencing template. Measured with immunoSEQ multiplex PCR; TCRdb has only the in-frame clones, and not every one. The table shows hundreds of thousands of clones, with 67% occurring only once. From alopecia areata patients, lesional scalp punch biopsies and peripheral blood were collected. As to this clone: What it binds is unknown.

Germline CDR1 reads SEHNR; CDR2 reads FQNEAQ (reference sequence). The V end lost 5 bases, the J end lost 5 bases, and 9 bases lay between the germline ends. The CDR3 runs to 13 residues. The input for sequencing was CD4+ T cells sorted from blood, taken at week 0. V usage is TRBV7-9 and J usage is TRBJ2-2; D may be TRBD1 (6 bases). The receptor's source is a human donor with alopecia areata. The CDR3 coding sequence is TGTGCCAGCAGCCCCCAGGGGACCGGGGAGCTGTTTTTT. Its translation: CASSPQGTGELFF.